One sample yielded the 27 T cell receptor beta chains listed below, sequenced in a study of blood T cell repertoires in COVID-19. Profiling relied on immunoSEQ multiplex PCR, and the TCRdb table lists in-frame clones only, not all of them. The sample consists of approximately 400,000 clones, 88% of them appearing once. Sequenced material: PBMCs or T cells enriched from blood (not recorded which). The receptors here all came from a woman aged 18-29 years who had recovered from COVID-19.

This clone was observed a single time. The V call is TRBV7-2, the J call TRBJ1-2, with 11 nucleotides matching TRBD1. The CDR3 contains 15 residues. The J segment lost 8 bases and the V segment lost 1 base, leaving 6 bases of the junction unmatched. Germline CDR1 is SGHTA and CDR2 is FQGNSA. The CDR3 DNA sequence: TGTGCCAGCAGCTTAGGGCCGGGACAGGGGGAAGGCTACACCTTC. Translation gives CASSLGPGQGEGYTF. Filled out from reference TRBV7-2 and TRBJ1-2, the complete variable domain reads GAGVSQSPSNKVTEKGKDVELRCDPISGHTALYWYRQSLGQGLEFLIYFQGNSAPDKSGLPSDRFSAERTGGSVSTLTIQRTQQEDSAVYLCASSLGPGQGEGYTFGSGTRLTVV.

The chain combines TRBV19 with TRBJ1-2; perhaps TRBD1 as D (6 bases). The V gene lost 5 bases and the J gene lost 2 bases, with 15 bases spanning the gap. The CDR3 spans 15 residues. Germline V gene sequence: CDR1 LNHDA, CDR2 SQIVND (reference sequence). The CDR3 spells CASSYPGHPNYGYTF. The CDR3 bases are TGTGCCAGTAGTTATCCGGGACATCCAAACTATGGCTACACCTTC.

CDR3 loop: CASRRTHEQFF. Here the CDR3 DNA reads TGTGCCAGCAGGCGGACACATGAGCAGTTCTTC. The chain is built from TRBV25-1 and TRBJ2-1; tentatively, D is TRBD1 (5 bases). V lost 6 bases and J 8 bases, leaving 8 bases between the germline ends. The CDR3 is made up of 11 amino acids. The germline V gene has CDR1 MGHDK and CDR2 SYGVNS. Full variable domain (remainder filled in from reference TRBV25-1 and TRBJ2-1): EADIYQTPRYLVIGTGKKITLECSQTMGHDKMYWYQQDPGMELHLIHYSYGVNSTEKGDLSSESTVSRIRTEHFPLTLESARPSHTSQYLCASRRTHEQFFGPGTRLTVL.

The chain couples TRBV11-3 to TRBJ2-5; maybe TRBD1 (6 bases). From germline, CDR1 is SGHNT and CDR2 YENEEA. This CDR3 is 15 amino acids long. The V end lost 3 bases, the J end lost 2 bases, and 13 bases lay between the germline ends. CDR3 DNA sequence: TGTGCCAGCAGCTTGGAAGGACAGCCTCAAGAGACCCAGTACTTC. Translating it yields CASSLEGQPQETQYF.

The chain uses TRBV12-3 or TRBV12-4 and TRBJ1-5; D is possibly TRBD1 (6 bases). The CDR3 runs to 12 residues. Trimming stripped 3 bases from V and 9 bases from J, with 9 bases between. The CDR3 nucleotides read TGTGCCAGCAGTTTCGGGGGGCCGCCCCAGCATTTT. Amino acids: CASSFGGPPQHF.

The gene calls are TRBV19 and TRBJ1-1, with 8 bases that match TRBD1. The germline V gene encodes CDR1 LNHDA and CDR2 SQIVND (reference sequence). J gave up 3 bases and V 6 bases, and 18 bases lay outside the gene matches. The CDR3 runs 18 residues. The CDR3: CASRRYGQGARMDTEAFF. CDR3 bases: TGTGCCAGTAGAAGGTACGGGCAGGGGGCGCGTATGGACACTGAAGCTTTCTTT.

The genes are TRBV9 and TRBJ2-3; D is possibly TRBD1 (6 bases). This CDR3 comprises 15 residues. V shed 3 bases and J shed 2 bases, with 13 bases lying between them. Germline CDR1 SGDLS, CDR2 YYNGEE. In DNA, the CDR3 is TGTGCCAGCAGCGGAGGGGGAAGAGACACAGATACGCAGTATTTT. Its protein product is CASSGGGRDTDTQYF.

The chain recombines TRBV6-5 with TRBJ2-7; perhaps TRBD1 as D (5 bases). Deletions cut 0 bases from V and 1 base from J, with 10 bases between. The CDR3 covers 15 residues. CDR1 MNHEY and CDR2 SVGAGI come from the germline V gene. The chain's CDR3 is CASSYSSTGSYEQYF. DNA of the CDR3: TGTGCCAGCAGTTACTCGTCAACAGGATCCTACGAGCAGTACTTC.

V is TRBV5-4 and J is TRBJ1-6; a possible D gene is TRBD1 (6 bases). The CDR3 consists of 18 residues. The V gene lost 4 bases and the J gene lost 0 bases, with 17 bases spanning the gap. Germline V lookup: CDR1 SGHNT, CDR2 YYREEE (reference sequence). CDR3 loop: CASSQPGTRSSYNSPLHF. CDR3 bases: TGTGCCAGCAGCCAGCCTGGGACACGCAGCTCCTATAATTCACCCCTCCACTTT.

This chain connects TRBV29-1 to TRBJ2-1; 8 bases fit TRBD1. The length of the CDR3 is 13 residues. Germline V CDR1 and CDR2: SQVTM, ANQGSEA. CDR3 protein: CSLQGADYNEQFF. The DNA for the CDR3 is TGCAGTCTTCAGGGGGCAGACTACAATGAGCAGTTCTTC.

The chain employs TRBV12-3 or TRBV12-4 and TRBJ1-3; D uncertain. This CDR3 spans 13 amino acids. Trimming took 4 bases from V and 2 from J, leaving 6 bases between them. The CDR3 protein is CASSSGTGNTIYF. The DNA of the CDR3 is TGTGCCAGCAGTTCCGGGACTGGAAACACCATATATTTT.

For this clone: In the same sample, other DNA sequences code for this CDR3. The rearrangement uses TRBV5-6 and TRBJ2-7; the D gene is possibly TRBD1 (5 bases). CDR1 is SGHDT and CDR2 is YYEEEE in the germline V gene. The CDR3 has 14 amino acids. Trimming removed 0 bases at V and 3 bases at J, with 10 bases between. CDR3 protein: CASSLGGTGYEQYF. The CDR3 bases are TGTGCCAGCAGCTTGGGGGGCACAGGCTACGAGCAGTACTTC.

The V call is TRBV11-2, the J call TRBJ2-1; 11 bases line up with TRBD2. The V and J ends lost 5 bases and 1 base, in that order; junction bases with no gene match: 7. CDR1 and CDR2 (germline): SGHAT, FQNNGV. The CDR3 spans 17 residues. The CDR3 DNA reads as TGTGCCAGCAGCGTTAGCGGGGGGGCCAGTTCCTACAATGAGCAGTTCTTC. It yields the protein CASSVSGGASSYNEQFF.

The J gene is TRBJ1-5, the V gene TRBV18; 9 positions agree with TRBD1. V lost 5 bases and J lost 4; bases outside the gene matches: 6. The V gene's germline CDR1 is KGHSH and CDR2 LQKENI. There are 15 residues in the CDR3. The CDR3 region is CASSSDRGTNQPQHF. CDR3 bases: TGTGCCAGCTCATCTGACAGGGGGACTAATCAGCCCCAGCATTTT.

The chain joins TRBV9 to TRBJ2-3; 8 positions agree with TRBD2. The V and J ends lost 4 bases and 6 bases, in that order; junction bases with no gene match: 10. The germline CDR1 and CDR2 sequences are SGDLS and YYNGEE. This CDR3 has 15 amino acids. The CDR3 region is CASSLSGGRLDTQYF. As DNA, the CDR3 is TGTGCCAGCAGCCTGAGCGGGGGCCGCCTCGATACGCAGTATTTT.

This chain links TRBV5-1 with TRBJ2-3, with unresolved D. The ends were cut back, 7 bases at V and 2 bases at J, with 14 bases in the middle. The CDR3 contains 14 residues. CDR1 and CDR2 (germline): SGHRS, YFSETQ. CDR3 coding DNA: TGCGCCAGCTCGAGTACCTCTCACACAGATACGCAGTATTTT. Translating it yields CASSSTSHTDTQYF. Combining the CDR3 with reference TRBV5-1 and TRBJ2-3 gives the whole variable domain KAGVTQTPRYLIKTRGQQVTLSCSPISGHRSVSWYQQTPGQGLQFLFEYFSETQRNKGNFPGRFSGRQFSNSRSEMNVSTLELGDSALYLCASSSTSHTDTQYFGPGTRLTVL.

This clone was detected once. This sequence joins TRBV19 and TRBJ1-2; 9 bases agree with TRBD1. The CDR3 spans 18 residues. Germline CDR1 is LNHDA and CDR2 is SQIVND (reference sequence). V was pared by 5 bases and J by 0 bases, with 13 bases of the junction left unmatched. In DNA, the CDR3 is TGTGCCAGTAGTTCCGCCGGGACAGGGAAGGGAGCTAACTATGGCTACACCTTC. It codes for CASSSAGTGKGANYGYTF.

This sequence joins TRBV15 and TRBJ1-2; no reliable D call. V shed 1 base and J shed 5 bases, with 5 bases lying between them. CDR3 size: 12 residues. Per germline, CDR1 LNHNV and CDR2 YYDKDF (reference sequence). CDR3 nucleotide sequence: TGTGCCACCAGCAGAGGTCCTTATGGCTACACCTTC. Its translation: CATSRGPYGYTF.

The chain joins TRBV5-5 to TRBJ2-7; D is perhaps TRBD1 (5 bases). Germline CDR1 is SGHKS and CDR2 is YYEKEE (reference sequence). CDR3 length equals 16 residues. V was clipped by 0 bases and J by 6 bases, with 19 bases between them. The CDR3: CASSLGKPGPSREQYF. The CDR3 nucleotides read TGTGCCAGCAGCTTGGGGAAACCAGGGCCATCTCGCGAGCAGTACTTC.

This chain links TRBV5-1 with TRBJ2-3, with 7 bases matching TRBD2. The CDR3 loop spans 16 amino acids. After removal of 5 bases from V and 0 bases from J, the junction contained 9 bases not matched to a gene. Germline lookup yields CDR1 SGHRS and CDR2 YFSETQ. CDR3 amino acids: CASRQWASGSTDTQYF. The DNA for the CDR3 is TGCGCCAGCAGACAGTGGGCTAGCGGTAGCACAGATACGCAGTATTTT.

This sequence joins TRBV19 and TRBJ1-4; D is unclear. The CDR3 is made up of 13 amino acids. V was cut by 9 bases and J by 7 bases, with 15 bases left in between. The germline V gene encodes CDR1 LNHDA and CDR2 SQIVND (reference sequence). The CDR3 coding sequence is TGTGCCAGCCGTACGGTGGTTGGTGAAAAACTGTTTTTT. It translates to CASRTVVGEKLFF.

J is TRBJ1-5 and V is TRBV3-1 (or the pseudogene TRBV3-2); D is perhaps TRBD1 (6 bases). Germline CDR1 reads LGHDT; CDR2 reads YNNKEL (reference sequence). The ends were cut back, 8 bases at V and 3 bases at J, with 17 bases in the middle. CDR3 length: 15 residues. CDR3 loop: CASGARGTPNQPQHF. The CDR3 DNA is TGTGCCAGCGGAGCCAGGGGAACTCCCAATCAGCCCCAGCATTTT.

The CDR3 protein is CASSPPEGAGGYTF. CDR3 coding DNA: TGCGCCAGCAGCCCCCCAGAGGGCGCGGGAGGCTACACCTTC. This chain joins TRBV4-1 and TRBJ1-2; D unresolved. V was clipped by 4 bases and J by 8 bases, with 17 bases between them. The CDR3 sequence is 14 residues long. Per the germline V gene, CDR1 is MGHRA and CDR2 is YSYEKL.

This clone was observed once. In DNA form, the CDR3 reads TGTGCCAGCTCCTATCTAAGCCCGGTGCCAACTAATGAAAAACTGTTTTTT. As protein: CASSYLSPVPTNEKLFF. The rearrangement uses TRBV18 and TRBJ1-4; D not resolved. The CDR3 has 17 residues. CDR1 and CDR2 from the germline V gene are KGHSH and LQKENI. V lost 6 bases to trimming and J lost 0 bases, with 17 bases between them.

DNA for the CDR3: TGTGCCAGCAGCTCCCGGGACAGAAACACTGAAGCTTTCTTT. Its protein is CASSSRDRNTEAFF. The chain uses TRBV13 and TRBJ1-1, with 7 bases fitting TRBD1. The V gene's germline CDR1 is PRHDT and CDR2 FYEKMQ (reference sequence). This CDR3 region has 14 residues. After removal of 4 bases from V and 2 bases from J, the junction contained 4 bases not matched to a gene.

J is TRBJ2-2 and V is TRBV10-3, with TRBD2 identical over 8 bases. Germline CDR1 ENHRY, CDR2 SYGVKD. The CDR3 sequence is 13 residues long. With 10 bases clipped from V and 5 bases from J, the junction kept 6 bases outside the gene matches. CDR3 nucleotides: TGTGCCACCGGACTAGCAGGGACCGGGGAGCTGTTTTTT. It translates to CATGLAGTGELFF.

The DNA of the CDR3 is TGTGCCAGCAGCCTTACAGGGAATACGCAGTATTTT. Encoded protein: CASSLTGNTQYF. This chain links TRBV6-6 with TRBJ2-3; possibly TRBD1 for D (6 bases). There are 12 residues in the CDR3. CDR1 MNHNY and CDR2 SVGAGI come from the germline V gene (reference sequence). Trimming stripped 6 bases from V and 7 bases from J, with 11 bases between.